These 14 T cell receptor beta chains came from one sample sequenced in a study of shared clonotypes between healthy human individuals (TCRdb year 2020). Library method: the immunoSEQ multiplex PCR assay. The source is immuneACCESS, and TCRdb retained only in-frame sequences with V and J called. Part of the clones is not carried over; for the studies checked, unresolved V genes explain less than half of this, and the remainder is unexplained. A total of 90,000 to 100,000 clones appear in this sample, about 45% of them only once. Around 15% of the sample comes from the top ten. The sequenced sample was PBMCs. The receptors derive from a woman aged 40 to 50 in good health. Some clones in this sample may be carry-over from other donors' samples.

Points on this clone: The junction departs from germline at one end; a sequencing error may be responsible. This CDR3 is CASSQGGGTEALF. The CDR3, as DNA: TGTGCTAGCAGCCAAGGGGGGGGCACTGAAGCTCTCTTT. The J gene is TRBJ1-1, the V gene TRBV4-2, with D perhaps TRBD1 (6 bases). Germline CDR1 is LGHNA and CDR2 is YNFKEQ. There are 13 residues in the CDR3.

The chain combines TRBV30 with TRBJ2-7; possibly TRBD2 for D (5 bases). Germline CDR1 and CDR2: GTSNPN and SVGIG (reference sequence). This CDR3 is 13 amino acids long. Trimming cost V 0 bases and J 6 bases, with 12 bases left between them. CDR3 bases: TGTGCCTGGAGTGTAGCGGTCCCCAGCGAGCAGTACTTC. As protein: CAWSVAVPSEQYF.

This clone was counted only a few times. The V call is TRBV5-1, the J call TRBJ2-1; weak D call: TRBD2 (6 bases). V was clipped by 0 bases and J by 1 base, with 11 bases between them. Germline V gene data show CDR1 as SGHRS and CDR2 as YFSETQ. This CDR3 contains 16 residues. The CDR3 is CASSLVAGRSYNEQFF. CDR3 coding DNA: TGCGCCAGCAGCTTGGTGGCGGGACGGTCCTACAATGAGCAGTTCTTC.

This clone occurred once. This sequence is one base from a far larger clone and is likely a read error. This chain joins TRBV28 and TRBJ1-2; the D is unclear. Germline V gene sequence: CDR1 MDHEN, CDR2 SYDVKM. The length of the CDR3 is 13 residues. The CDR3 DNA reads TGTGCCGGCAGTTTACGATACGGCTATGGCTACACCTTC. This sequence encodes CAGSLRYGYGYTF.

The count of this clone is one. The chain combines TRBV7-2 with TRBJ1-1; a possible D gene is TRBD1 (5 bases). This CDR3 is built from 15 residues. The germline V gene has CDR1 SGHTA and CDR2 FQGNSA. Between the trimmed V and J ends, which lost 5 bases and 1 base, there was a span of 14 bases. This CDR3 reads CASSAHRGTNTEAFF. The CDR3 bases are TGTGCCAGCAGCGCCCACCGAGGGACGAACACTGAAGCTTTCTTT.

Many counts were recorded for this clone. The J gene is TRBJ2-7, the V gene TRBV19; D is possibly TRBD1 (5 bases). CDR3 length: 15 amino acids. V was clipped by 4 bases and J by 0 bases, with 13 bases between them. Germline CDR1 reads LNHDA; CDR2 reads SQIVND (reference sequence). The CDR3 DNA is TGTGCCAGTAGTACCCGACAGACCAACTCCTACGAGCAGTACTTC. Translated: CASSTRQTNSYEQYF.

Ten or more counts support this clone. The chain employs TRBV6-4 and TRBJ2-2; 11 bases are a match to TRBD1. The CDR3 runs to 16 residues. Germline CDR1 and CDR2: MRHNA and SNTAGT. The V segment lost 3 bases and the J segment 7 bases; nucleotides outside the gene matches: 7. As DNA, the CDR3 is TGTGCCAGCAGTGATTCTGGACAGGGGGCCGGCGGGGAGCTGTTTTTT. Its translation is CASSDSGQGAGGELFF.

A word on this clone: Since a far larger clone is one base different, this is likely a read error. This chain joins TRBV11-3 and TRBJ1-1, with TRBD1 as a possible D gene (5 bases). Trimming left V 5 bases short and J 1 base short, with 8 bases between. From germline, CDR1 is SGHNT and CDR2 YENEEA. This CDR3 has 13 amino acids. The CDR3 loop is CASSRGQNTEAFF. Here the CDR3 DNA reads TGTGCCAGCAGCCGCGGACAGAACACTGAAGCTTTCTTT. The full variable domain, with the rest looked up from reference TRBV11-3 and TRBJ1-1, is EAGVVQSPRYKIIEKKQPVAFWCNPISGHNTLYWYLQNLGQGPELLIRYENEEAVDDSQLPKDRFSAERLKGVDSTLKIQPAELGDSAVYLCASSRGQNTEAFFGQGTRLTVV.

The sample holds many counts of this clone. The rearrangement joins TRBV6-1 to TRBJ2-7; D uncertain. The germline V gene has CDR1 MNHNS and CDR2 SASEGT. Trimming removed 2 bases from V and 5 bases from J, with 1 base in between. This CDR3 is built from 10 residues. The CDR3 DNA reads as TGTGCCAGCAGTGAACACGAGCAGTACTTC. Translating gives CASSEHEQYF.

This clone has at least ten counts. The CDR3 here is CASSFRHGHEQFF. The CDR3 nucleotides read TGTGCCAGCAGCTTTCGACACGGCCATGAGCAGTTCTTC. The gene calls are TRBV7-9 and TRBJ2-1, with unresolved D. The V and J ends lost 3 bases and 8 bases respectively, with 11 bases between them. The V gene's germline CDR1 is SEHNR and CDR2 FQNEAQ (reference sequence). CDR3 length: 13 residues.

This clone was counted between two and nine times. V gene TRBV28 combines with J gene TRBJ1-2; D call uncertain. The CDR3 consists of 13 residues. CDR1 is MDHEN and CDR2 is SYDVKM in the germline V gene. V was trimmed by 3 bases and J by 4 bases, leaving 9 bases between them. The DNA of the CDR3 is TGTGCCAGCAGTTTTGGAGGGCCCTATGGCTACACCTTC. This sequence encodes CASSFGGPYGYTF.

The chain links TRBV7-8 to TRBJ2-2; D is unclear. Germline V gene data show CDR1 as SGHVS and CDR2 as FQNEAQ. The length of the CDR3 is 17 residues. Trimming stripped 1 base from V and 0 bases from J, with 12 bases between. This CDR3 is CASSLGSGIANTGELFF. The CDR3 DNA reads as TGTGCCAGCAGCTTAGGGTCAGGCATAGCGAACACCGGGGAGCTGTTTTTT.

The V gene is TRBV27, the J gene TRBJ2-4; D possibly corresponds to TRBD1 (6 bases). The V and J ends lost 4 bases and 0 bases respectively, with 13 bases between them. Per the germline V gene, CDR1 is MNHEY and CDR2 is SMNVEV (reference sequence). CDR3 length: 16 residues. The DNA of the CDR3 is TGTGCCAGCAGTTCGGGGACACCCCTAGCCAAAAACATTCAGTACTTC. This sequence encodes CASSSGTPLAKNIQYF.

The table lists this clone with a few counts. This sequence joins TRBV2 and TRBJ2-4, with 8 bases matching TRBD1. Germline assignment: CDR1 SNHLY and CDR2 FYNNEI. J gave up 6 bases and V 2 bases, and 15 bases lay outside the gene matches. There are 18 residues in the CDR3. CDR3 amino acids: CASSEQAGGRTTLNIQYF. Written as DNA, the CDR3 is TGTGCCAGCAGTGAACAGGCAGGGGGCAGGACTACCTTAAACATTCAGTACTTC.